The 10 T cell receptor beta chains below come from one sample, sequenced in a study of T cells after yellow fever vaccination. One entry per CDR3 protein results from TCRdb running MiXCR on the 5' RACE reads. This sample yields 95,000 to 150,000 distinct CDR3 sequences, of which roughly 15% are seen a single time; 35% to 45% belongs to the top ten. Specimen: CD8+ T cells sorted from PBMCs, collected 5 days after the yellow fever booster vaccination. The receptors derive from a man aged 18-30 years who received the YFV17D yellow fever vaccine.

This clonotype was recorded a few times. The V and J genes are TRBV6-2 or TRBV6-3 and TRBJ2-2; either TRBD1 or TRBD2 may supply D (5 bases each). Germline V lookup: CDR1 MNHEY, CDR2 SVGEGT. Trimming pared 8 bases from V and 4 bases from J, leaving 17 bases between. The length of the CDR3 is 15 residues. CDR3 DNA: TGTGCCAGCCTCCGGTTGACAGAGGGCACCGGGGAGCTGTTTTTT. This encodes CASLRLTEGTGELFF.

The J gene is TRBJ2-7, the V gene TRBV6-2 or TRBV6-3; no clear D gene. The CDR3 totals 14 residues. Germline assignment: CDR1 MNHEY and CDR2 SVGEGT. Trimming removed 5 bases at V and 0 bases at J, with 11 bases between. This CDR3 reads CASSPDASSYEQYV. The CDR3 DNA sequence: TGTGCCAGCAGTCCCGACGCGAGCTCCTACGAGCAGTACGTC.

J is TRBJ2-1 and V is TRBV5-1; weak D call: TRBD2 (5 bases). This CDR3 region has 16 residues. Germline V lookup: CDR1 SGHRS, CDR2 YFSETQ. The ends were cut back, 4 bases at V and 1 base at J, with 15 bases in the middle. CDR3 coding DNA: TGCGCCAGCAGCCTCGACCCCCGGGGATCCTACAATGAGCAGTTCTTC. Translated, it gives CASSLDPRGSYNEQFF.

By its share, this clonotype is medium-sized. The V gene is TRBV7-9, the J gene TRBJ1-1; D may be TRBD1 (5 bases). The germline gives CDR1 SEHNR, CDR2 FQNEAQ (reference sequence). The CDR3 totals 12 residues. V lost 5 bases, J lost 5 bases, and 9 bases lay in between. CDR3 sequence: CASSPGQTEAFF. As DNA, the CDR3 is TGTGCCAGCAGCCCCGGACAAACTGAAGCTTTCTTT. The entire variable domain, with the rest obtained from reference TRBV7-9 and TRBJ1-1, is as follows: DTGVSQNPRHKITKRGQNVTFRCDPISEHNRLYWYRQTLGQGPEFLTYFQNEAQLEKSRLLSDRFSAERPKGSFSTLEIQRTEQGDSAMYLCASSPGQTEAFFGQGTRLTVV.

This chain connects TRBV6-6 to TRBJ2-7; tentative D call: TRBD1 (6 bases). CDR3 length: 15 residues. Deletions cut 6 bases from V and 5 bases from J, with 20 bases between. Germline CDR1 and CDR2: MNHNY and SVGAGI (reference sequence). CDR3 in DNA: TGTGCCAGCAGCCACCTAGAGACAGGAGGCCACGAGCAGTACTTC. It encodes CASSHLETGGHEQYF.

V is TRBV9 and J is TRBJ2-7, with D tentatively TRBD2 (6 bases). Trimming pared 2 bases from V and 5 bases from J, leaving 14 bases between. Germline CDR1 is SGDLS and CDR2 is YYNGEE. This CDR3 has 14 amino acids. In DNA form, the CDR3 reads TGTGCCAGCAGCGTTTCGGGGGTTCAGCACGAGCAGTACTTC. This translates into CASSVSGVQHEQYF.

This clonotype occurred a few times. The V gene is TRBV12-3 or TRBV12-4, the J gene TRBJ1-5; D gene unclear. This CDR3 is built from 14 residues. V lost 4 bases and J lost 2, with 9 bases in between. The CDR3 DNA reads TGTGCCAGCAGTTCTCGAGGTGGCAATCAGCCCCAGCATTTT. The encoded protein is CASSSRGGNQPQHF.

V and J are TRBV10-2 and TRBJ2-1; unclear D gene. Trimming cost V 3 bases and J 6 bases, with 15 bases left between them. Germline V gives CDR1 WSHSY, CDR2 SAAADI. This CDR3 has 15 amino acids. CDR3 in amino acids: CASSDLWSPANEQFF. The CDR3 DNA follows: TGCGCCAGCAGTGACCTTTGGAGTCCCGCCAATGAGCAGTTCTTC.

As DNA, the CDR3 is TGTGCCAGCAGCCCCCGGACAGGGAAATCCAGAGTGAGGACCGGGGAGCTGTTTTTT. As protein: CASSPRTGKSRVRTGELFF. The chain has TRBV5-8 and TRBJ2-2; 8 bases map to TRBD1. Looked up from germline, CDR1 is SGHTS and CDR2 is YDEGEE. The ends lost 4 bases at V and 5 bases at J; junction bases unmatched: 19. There are 19 residues in the CDR3.

Many counts were recorded for this clonotype. The chain couples TRBV27 to TRBJ2-1; 16 bases align to TRBD2. V dropped 4 bases and J dropped 4; count of bases not matched to a gene: 1. Per the germline V gene, CDR1 is MNHEY and CDR2 is SMNVEV (reference sequence). This CDR3 comprises 16 residues. CDR3 coding DNA: TGTGCCAGCAGTTCGGGACTAGCGGGGGGGTACAATGAGCAGTTCTTC. Amino acid sequence: CASSSGLAGGYNEQFF.